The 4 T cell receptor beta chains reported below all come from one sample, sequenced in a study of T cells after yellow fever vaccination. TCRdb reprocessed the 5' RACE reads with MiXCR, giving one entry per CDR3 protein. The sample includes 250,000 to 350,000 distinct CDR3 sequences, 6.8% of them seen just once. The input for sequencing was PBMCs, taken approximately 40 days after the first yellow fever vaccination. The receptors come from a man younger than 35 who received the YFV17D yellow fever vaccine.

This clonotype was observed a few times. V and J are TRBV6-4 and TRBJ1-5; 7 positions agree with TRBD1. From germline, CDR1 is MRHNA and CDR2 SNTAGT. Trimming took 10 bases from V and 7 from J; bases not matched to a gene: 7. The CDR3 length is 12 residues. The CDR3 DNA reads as TGTGCCAACGACAGGGACGGGCAGCCCCAGCATTTT. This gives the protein CANDRDGQPQHF.

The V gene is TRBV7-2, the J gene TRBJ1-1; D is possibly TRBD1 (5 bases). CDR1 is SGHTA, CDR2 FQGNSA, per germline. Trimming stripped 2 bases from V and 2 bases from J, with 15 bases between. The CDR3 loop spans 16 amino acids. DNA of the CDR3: TGTGCCAGCAGCTTATGGAGGAACAGGCACAACACTGAAGCTTTCTTT. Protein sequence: CASSLWRNRHNTEAFF.

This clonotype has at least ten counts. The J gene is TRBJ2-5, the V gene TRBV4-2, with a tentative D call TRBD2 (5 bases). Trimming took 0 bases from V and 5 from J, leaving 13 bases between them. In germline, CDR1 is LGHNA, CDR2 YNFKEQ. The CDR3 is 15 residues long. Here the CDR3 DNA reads TGTGCCAGCAGCCAAGACGGCGGGTCCGGGGAGACCCAGTACTTC. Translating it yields CASSQDGGSGETQYF.

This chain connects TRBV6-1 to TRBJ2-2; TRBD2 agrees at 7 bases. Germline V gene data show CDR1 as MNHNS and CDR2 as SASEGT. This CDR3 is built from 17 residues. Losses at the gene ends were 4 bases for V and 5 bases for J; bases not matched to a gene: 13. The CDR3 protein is CASSVSGSGGGTGELFF. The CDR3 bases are TGTGCCAGCAGTGTATCGGGATCGGGGGGAGGAACCGGGGAGCTGTTTTTT.